The 5 T cell receptor beta chains below were found in one sample sequenced in a study of human T cells and chemical hapten exposure. This sample's time point: patch test 3, about 24 weeks after DPC sensitization. The treatment was: therapeutic diphenylcyclopropenone sensitization with weekly scalp DPC. From the RACE reads, TCRdb called clonotypes with MiXCR, one entry per CDR3 protein. The sample consists of under 100,000 distinct CDR3 sequences, 10% to 11% of them appearing once. Sample: whole blood, taken in connection with sensitization to the hapten diphenylcyclopropenone (DPC). The receptor source for this set is a woman in her fifties or sixties with alopecia areata. Some clones in this sample may be carry-over from other donors' samples.

This clonotype was detected many times. J is TRBJ2-5 and V is TRBV11-3; perhaps TRBD2 as D (5 bases). This CDR3 contains 13 residues. The V end lost 2 bases, the J end lost 7 bases, and 11 bases lay between the germline ends. Germline V lookup: CDR1 SGHNT, CDR2 YENEEA. CDR3 sequence (DNA): TGTGCCAGCAGCTTATCCCTAAGCGGGACCCAGTACTTC. It encodes CASSLSLSGTQYF.

The V gene is TRBV3-1, the J gene TRBJ2-2; D is unresolved. Trimming removed 3 bases at V and 4 bases at J, with 9 bases between. CDR3 length equals 14 residues. Germline CDR1 is LGHDT and CDR2 is YNNKEL (reference sequence). CDR3: CASSQFGATGELFF. CDR3 in DNA: TGTGCCAGCAGCCAGTTCGGAGCCACCGGGGAGCTGTTTTTT.

The chain is built from TRBV7-9 and TRBJ1-2; D unclear. The germline V gene has CDR1 SEHNR and CDR2 FQNEAQ (reference sequence). The CDR3 sequence is 16 residues long. Trimming stripped 5 bases from V and 3 bases from J, with 19 bases between. The CDR3 loop is CASSPEVSGWDYGYTF. As DNA, the CDR3 is TGTGCCAGCAGCCCCGAGGTATCGGGATGGGACTATGGCTACACCTTC.

A note on this clonotype: Being one base from a much bigger clone, this may be a read error. The V and J genes are TRBV27 and TRBJ2-3; possibly TRBD2 for D (5 bases). Per the germline V gene, CDR1 is MNHEY and CDR2 is SMNVEV (reference sequence). The CDR3 is 15 amino acids. DNA of the CDR3: TGTGCCAACAGTCCCTTGGAGGAGAGCACAGATACGCAGTATTTT. Protein sequence: CANSPLEESTDTQYF.

Concerning this clonotype: This may be a read error, as it is one base from a much larger clone. The chain uses TRBV27 and TRBJ2-1; 8 bases are a match to TRBD2. Germline-derived CDR1 and CDR2 are MNHEY and SMNVEV (reference sequence). This CDR3 contains 14 residues. The CDR3 bases are TGTACCAGTTGGCGGCGGGAGGTCCGCGGTGAGCAGTTCTTC. It specifies CTSWRREVRGEQFF.